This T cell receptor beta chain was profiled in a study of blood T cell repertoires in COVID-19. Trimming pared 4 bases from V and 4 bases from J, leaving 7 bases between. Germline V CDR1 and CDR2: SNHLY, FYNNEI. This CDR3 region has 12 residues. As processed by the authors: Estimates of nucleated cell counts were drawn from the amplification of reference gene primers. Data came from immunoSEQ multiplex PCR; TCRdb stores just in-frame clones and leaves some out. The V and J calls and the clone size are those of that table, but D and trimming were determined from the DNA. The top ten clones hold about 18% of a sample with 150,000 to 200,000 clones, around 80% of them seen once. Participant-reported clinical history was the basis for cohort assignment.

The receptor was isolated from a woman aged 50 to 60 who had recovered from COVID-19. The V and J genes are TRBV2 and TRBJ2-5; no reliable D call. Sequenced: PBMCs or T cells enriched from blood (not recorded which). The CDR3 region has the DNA TGTGCCAGCAGTGTAACGGGAGAGACCCAGTACTTC. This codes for CASSVTGETQYF. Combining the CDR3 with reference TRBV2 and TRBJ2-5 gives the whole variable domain EPEVTQTPSHQVTQMGQEVILRCVPISNHLYFYWYRQILGQKVEFLVSFYNNEISEKSEIFDDQFSVERPDGSNFTLKIRSTKLEDSAMYFCASSVTGETQYFGPGTRLLVL.